The 5 T cell receptor beta chains reported below all come from one sample, sequenced in a study of T-cell reconstitution after alpha-beta-depleted transplantation in children. Molecular barcoding with unique molecular identifiers was used for the TCRbeta library. A single record per CDR3 protein comes from TCRdb applying MiXCR to the PCR reads. The sample carries roughly 670,000 distinct CDR3 sequences, around 14% recorded once. The sequencing used PBMCs, collected before TCRalphabeta/CD19-depleted stem cell transplant. The receptors were gathered from a girl aged 2-15 years with congenital amegakaryocytic thrombocytopenia, due to receive a stem cell transplant.

This clonotype was recorded many times. The chain employs TRBV20-1 and TRBJ2-2; 13 nucleotides align to TRBD2. This CDR3 comprises 19 residues. Germline V gives CDR1 DFQATT, CDR2 SNEGSKA (reference sequence). V trimming: 0 bases; J trimming: 3 bases; junction bases outside the gene matches: 10. The chain's CDR3 is CSARDRTSGRAWDTGELFF. CDR3 coding DNA: TGCAGTGCTAGAGACCGCACTAGCGGGAGGGCCTGGGACACCGGGGAGCTGTTTTTT.

This clonotype has at least ten counts. The V call is TRBV5-1, the J call TRBJ2-7; 8 nucleotides agree with TRBD1. The CDR3 covers 16 residues. With V trimmed by 2 bases and J by 0 bases, 7 bases remained unmatched. Germline V lookup: CDR1 SGHRS, CDR2 YFSETQ. The CDR3 DNA reads TGCGCCAGCAGCTTAGGATTGGGACAGGTCTCCTACGAGCAGTACTTC. Translation gives CASSLGLGQVSYEQYF.

This clonotype was picked up many times. The chain combines TRBV20-1 with TRBJ1-1; 7 bases are shared with TRBD1. The CDR3 length is 14 residues. After removal of 1 base from V and 5 bases from J, the junction contained 7 bases not matched to a gene. Per germline, CDR1 DFQATT and CDR2 SNEGSKA (reference sequence). DNA for the CDR3: TGCAGTGCTAGAGCGGCCGGCAGGGGGACTGAAGCTTTCTTT. Protein product: CSARAAGRGTEAFF.

This clonotype was recorded many times. The rearrangement joins TRBV12-3 or TRBV12-4 to TRBJ2-7; D ambiguous. Trimming left V 7 bases short and J 2 bases short, with 15 bases between. This CDR3 has 14 amino acids. CDR3 in DNA: TGTGCCAGCACCTCCATTGGCAACGCCTACGAGCAGTACTTC. It encodes CASTSIGNAYEQYF.

The chain uses TRBV5-1 and TRBJ2-6, with D hard to call. In germline, CDR1 is SGHRS, CDR2 YFSETQ. Trimming pared 0 bases from V and 1 base from J, leaving 8 bases between. The CDR3 has 16 residues. CDR3 nucleotides: TGCGCCAGCAGCTTGGGATCCCGTTCTGGGGCCAACGTCCTGACTTTC. The encoded protein is CASSLGSRSGANVLTF.